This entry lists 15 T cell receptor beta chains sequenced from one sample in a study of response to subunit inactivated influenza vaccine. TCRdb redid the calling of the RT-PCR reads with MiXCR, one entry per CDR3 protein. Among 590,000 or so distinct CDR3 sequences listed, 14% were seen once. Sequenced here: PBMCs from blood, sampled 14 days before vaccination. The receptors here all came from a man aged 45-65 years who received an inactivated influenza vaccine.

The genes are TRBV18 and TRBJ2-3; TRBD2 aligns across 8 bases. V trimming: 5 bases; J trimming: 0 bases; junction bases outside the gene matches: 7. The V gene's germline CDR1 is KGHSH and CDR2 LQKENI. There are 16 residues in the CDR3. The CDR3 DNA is TGTGCCAGCTCAGCAACTAGCGGACCTAGCACAGATACGCAGTATTTT. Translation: CASSATSGPSTDTQYF.

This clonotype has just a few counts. The CDR3 DNA is TGTGCCAGCAGCTTCTACGACAGGGGCTACGGCACAGATACGCAGTATTTT. Its protein is CASSFYDRGYGTDTQYF. V usage is TRBV7-9 and J usage is TRBJ2-3; 8 nucleotides align to TRBD1. The CDR3 contains 17 residues. The V gene end was trimmed by 3 bases and the J gene end by 1 base; junction bases not matched to a gene: 9. Germline lookup yields CDR1 SEHNR and CDR2 FQNEAQ (reference sequence).

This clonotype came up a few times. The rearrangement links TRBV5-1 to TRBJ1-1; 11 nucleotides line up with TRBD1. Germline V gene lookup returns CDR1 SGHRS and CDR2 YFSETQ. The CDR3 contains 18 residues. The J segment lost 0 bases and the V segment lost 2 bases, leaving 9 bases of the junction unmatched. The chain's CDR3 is CASSFKPGQGGVNTEAFF. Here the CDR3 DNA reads TGCGCCAGCAGCTTCAAACCGGGACAGGGGGGAGTGAACACTGAAGCTTTCTTT.

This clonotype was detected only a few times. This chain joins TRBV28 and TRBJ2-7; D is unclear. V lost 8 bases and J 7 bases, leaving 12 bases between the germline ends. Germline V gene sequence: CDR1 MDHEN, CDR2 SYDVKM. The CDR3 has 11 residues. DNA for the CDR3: TGTGCCAGCGGCGCCCCTGGGGAGCAGTACTTC. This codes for CASGAPGEQYF.

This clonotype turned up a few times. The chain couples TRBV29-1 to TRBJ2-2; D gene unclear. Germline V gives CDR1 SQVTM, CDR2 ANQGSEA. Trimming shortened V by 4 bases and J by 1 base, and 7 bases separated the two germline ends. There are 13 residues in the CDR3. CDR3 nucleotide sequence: TGCAGCGTTGCAAAAAGGAACACCGGGGAGCTGTTTTTT. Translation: CSVAKRNTGELFF.

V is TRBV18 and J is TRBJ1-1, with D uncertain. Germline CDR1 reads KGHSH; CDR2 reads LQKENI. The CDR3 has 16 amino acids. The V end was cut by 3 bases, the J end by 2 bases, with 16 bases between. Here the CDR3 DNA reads TGTGCCAGCTCACCCGGGAGGAGAGGACGCAACACTGAAGCTTTCTTT. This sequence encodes CASSPGRRGRNTEAFF.

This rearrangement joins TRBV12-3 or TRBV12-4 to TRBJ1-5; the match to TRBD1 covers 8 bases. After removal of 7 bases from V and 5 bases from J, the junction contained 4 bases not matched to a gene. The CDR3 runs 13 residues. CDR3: CASTYRGDQPQHF. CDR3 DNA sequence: TGTGCCAGCACCTACAGGGGGGATCAGCCCCAGCATTTT.

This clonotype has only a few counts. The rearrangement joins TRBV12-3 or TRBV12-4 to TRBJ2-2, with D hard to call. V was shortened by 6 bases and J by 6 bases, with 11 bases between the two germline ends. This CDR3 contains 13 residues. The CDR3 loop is CASSKTVPGELFF. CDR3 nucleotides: TGTGCCAGCAGCAAAACAGTTCCCGGGGAGCTGTTTTTT.

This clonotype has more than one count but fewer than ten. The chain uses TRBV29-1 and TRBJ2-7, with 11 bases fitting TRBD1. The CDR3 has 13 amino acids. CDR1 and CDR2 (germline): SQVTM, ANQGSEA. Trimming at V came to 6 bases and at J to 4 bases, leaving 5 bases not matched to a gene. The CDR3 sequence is CSVTGTGGYEQYF. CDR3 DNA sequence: TGCAGCGTGACCGGGACAGGGGGTTACGAGCAGTACTTC.

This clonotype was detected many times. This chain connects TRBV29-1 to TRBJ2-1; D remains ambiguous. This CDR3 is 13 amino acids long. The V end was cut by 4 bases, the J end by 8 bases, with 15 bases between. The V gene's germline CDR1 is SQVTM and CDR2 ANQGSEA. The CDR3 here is CSVAQRIVYEQFF. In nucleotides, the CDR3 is TGCAGCGTTGCCCAGCGCATCGTCTATGAGCAGTTCTTC.

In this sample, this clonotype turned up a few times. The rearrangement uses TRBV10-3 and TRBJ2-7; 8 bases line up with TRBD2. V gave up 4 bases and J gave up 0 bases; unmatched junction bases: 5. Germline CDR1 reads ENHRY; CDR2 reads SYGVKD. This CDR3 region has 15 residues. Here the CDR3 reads CAISVTSGSSYEQYF. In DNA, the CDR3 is TGTGCCATCAGTGTAACGAGCGGGAGCTCCTACGAGCAGTACTTC.

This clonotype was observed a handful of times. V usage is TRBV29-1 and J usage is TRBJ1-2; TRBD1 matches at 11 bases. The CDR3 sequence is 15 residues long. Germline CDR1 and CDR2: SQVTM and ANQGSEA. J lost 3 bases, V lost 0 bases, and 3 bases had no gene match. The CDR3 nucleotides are TGCAGCGTTGAAGACCGGGACAGGGGGTACTATGGCTACACCTTC. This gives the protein CSVEDRDRGYYGYTF.

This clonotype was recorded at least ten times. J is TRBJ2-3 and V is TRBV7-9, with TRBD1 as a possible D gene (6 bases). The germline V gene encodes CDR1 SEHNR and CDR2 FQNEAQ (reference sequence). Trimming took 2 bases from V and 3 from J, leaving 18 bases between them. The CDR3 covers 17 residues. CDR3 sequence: CASSLPRTGSRTDTQYF. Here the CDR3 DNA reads TGTGCCAGCAGCTTACCCCGTACAGGGTCAAGAACAGATACGCAGTATTTT.

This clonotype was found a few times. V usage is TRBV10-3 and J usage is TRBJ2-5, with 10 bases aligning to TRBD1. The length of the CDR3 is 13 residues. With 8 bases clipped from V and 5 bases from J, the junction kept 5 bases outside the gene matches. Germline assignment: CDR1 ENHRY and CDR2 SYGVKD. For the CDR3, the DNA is TGTGCCATCGCCCCGGGACAGGGGGAGACCCAGTACTTC. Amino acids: CAIAPGQGETQYF.

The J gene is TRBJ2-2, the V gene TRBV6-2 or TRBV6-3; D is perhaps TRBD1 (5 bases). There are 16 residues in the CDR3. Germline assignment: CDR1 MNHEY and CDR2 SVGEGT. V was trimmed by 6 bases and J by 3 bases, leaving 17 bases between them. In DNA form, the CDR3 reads TGTGCCAGCAGGTTAGGGTTTTCAGGGCACACCGGGGAGCTGTTTTTT. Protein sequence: CASRLGFSGHTGELFF.